This entry concerns a single TCR beta chain. This clonotype was seen once. No antigen is known for it. Within one base of it there is no much larger clone, and no base qualities were kept. A read on its own is weak evidence. V gives up 7 bases and J gives up 5 bases, and the segment between their germline ends measures 20 bases. Including cysteine and phenylalanine, the CDR3 has 15 amino acids. Only the CDR3 portion is preserved as DNA: 45 bases, with reading frame beginning at the first base. Based on the germline V gene (reference sequence), the CDR1 and CDR2 sequences are LNHDA and SQIVND. This sample was included in a study of CD8 T cells in Susac syndrome (dated by TCRdb to about 2019). Regarding the study in general: The study used repertoire sequencing to test whether antigen drove CD8+ T cell activation and differentiation in Susac syndrome.

High-throughput TCR beta sequencing profiled peripheral blood CD8+ and CD4+ T cells from healthy donors, Susac syndrome patients and multiple sclerosis patients. Healthy donors were age- and sex-matched controls. Bulk CD8+ and CD4+ T cells were purified by magnetic negative isolation, whereas CD8+ TEMRA cells were enriched by FACS. Blood was drawn into EDTA tubes, processed within 24 hours, and PBMCs were isolated by density gradient centrifugation. PBMCs intended for TCR sequencing were cryopreserved in liquid nitrogen and were subsequently thawed in a 37 degrees C water bath. Purity of sorted or isolated CD4+, CD8+ and CD8+ TEMRA cells was at least 90%. RNA was extracted with the RNeasy kit and 0.5 to 1 ug was reverse transcribed using random hexamers. The immunoSEQ multiplex PCR assay, covering 54 Vbeta and 13 Jbeta segments, was used to amplify TCR beta CDR3 regions. PCR amplification bias was corrected using a synthetic template baseline for primer optimization and computational correction. In the original analysis: Reads were annotated to V, D and J genes per IMGT and analyzed with immunoSEQ Analyzer, keeping only productive sequences. Clonality was computed as one minus Shannon entropy normalized by log2 of the number of productive unique sequences. For each patient and control, public and private clones were evaluated within the 100 most prevalent clones. Clones were defined as Susac-specific if absent from the healthy and MS cohorts, from 900 to 1,300 published viral clones and from other ImmuneACCESS disease sequences. The public reads were run again by TCRdb, first through fastp at Q25 and then through MiXCR, and only productive beta chains were kept. Each CDR3 protein gets just one entry, which takes the most common genes and DNA from the rows behind it. Clone size and V and J calls follow TCRdb, not the original study. For this sample the table gives 100,000 to 150,000 distinct CDR3 sequences, of which approximately 96% were detected only once. Over 0.065% of the sample rests with the top ten.

General study outcomes and caveats: The study acknowledged that relatively few individuals were included in the TCR sequencing and HLA analysis.

The chain was built from TRBV19 and TRBJ2-5; too little of a D gene remains to name it. The clonotype was recovered from a human donor in good health. The sequencing input was CD4+ T cells from PBMCs. The CDR3 protein is CASTDGSDQGETQYF. The nucleotide sequence is given as TGTGCCAGTACCGATGGATCTGACCAAGGGGAGACCCAGTACTTC.